This TCR beta chain was sequenced in a study of naive and memory T cell subsets. Four subsets defined by CD45RA and CD27 were sorted after CD3, CD4, CD8 and live/dead staining. This clonotype has only a few counts. Its cognate antigen is unknown. Findings and limits, study-wide: Over 90% of naive TCR sequences appeared only once after error correction, unlike memory subsets. Naive repertoires, especially CD8, held a few larger clonotypes, possibly memory cells re-expressing CD45RA. From naive to CM, EM and EMRA, diversity decreased and Gini increased. No ground truth validated the naive and memory repertoire findings.

An equimolar mix of two oligonucleotides served as the beta constant-region primer for TRBC1 and TRBC2. Nested alpha and beta constant-region primers with the SP2 primer drove four PCR rounds on ligated cDNA. In TCRdb, the UMI-ligation and nested PCR reads were re-called with MiXCR into one record per CDR3 protein. Found here are around 140,000 distinct CDR3 sequences, about 20% of them singletons; the top ten hold over 0.09%. This CDR3 comprises 12 residues. With 5 bases removed from V and 3 bases from J, the gap between germline ends came to 8 bases. Germline loops: CDR1 MDHEN, CDR2 SYDVKM. The origin of this receptor is a human donor in good health. The rearrangement uses TRBV28 and TRBJ2-7; no definite D call. The sequencing sample was made of naive CD4+ T cells from blood. CDR3 sequence (DNA): TGTGCCAGCAGTCCTCAGCGCTACGAGCAGTACTTC. This gives the protein CASSPQRYEQYF. Together with reference TRBV28 and TRBJ2-7, the CDR3 gives the full variable domain: DVKVTQSSRYLVKRTGEKVFLECVQDMDHENMFWYRQDPGLGLRLIYFSYDVKMKEKGDIPEGYSVSREKKERFSLILESASTNQTSMYLCASSPQRYEQYFGPGTRLTVT.